This is a list of T cell receptor beta chains from one sample in a study of T cells in Graves' hyperthyroidism and ophthalmopathy. MiXCR was run by TCRdb on the multiplex PCR reads, yielding one entry per CDR3 protein. The sample carries 400,000 to 550,000 distinct CDR3 sequences, about 24% recorded once. The specimen sequenced was blood. The origin of the receptors is a woman under 40 with Graves' ophthalmopathy. The CDR3 runs from the conserved cysteine through the conserved F or W. A D gene is named only where the DNA matches it firmly. Part of the rows lack a size; the others show once, few, many or a class for expanded clones.

J: TRBJ1-1; D: TRBD1; length: 15; V: TRBV5-1; size: few; DNA: TGCGCCAGCAGCTTGAATCCAGGGGGGGACACTGAAGCTTTCTTT; CDR3: CASSLNPGGDTEAFF
J: TRBJ2-5; D: -; length: 13; V: TRBV27; size: many; DNA: TGTGCCAGCAGTTTTAACCCGGCGGGGACCCAGTACTTC; CDR3: CASSFNPAGTQYF
J: TRBJ1-2; D: -; length: 19; V: TRBV6-1; size: few; DNA: TGTGCCAGCAGTGAAGCGCTTCAAATGGGGGGGGCCTTTCTCTATGGCTACACCTTC; CDR3: CASSEALQMGGAFLYGYTF
J: TRBJ1-2; D: -; length: 14; V: TRBV12-3/TRBV12-4; size: many; DNA: TGTGCCAGCAGATTCCAGGGTGGAGACTATGGCTACACCTTC; CDR3: CASRFQGGDYGYTF
J: TRBJ2-7; D: -; length: 14; V: TRBV6-5; size: -; DNA: TGTGCCAGCGTACGCGACGGTCGCACCTACGAGCAGTACTTC; CDR3: CASVRDGRTYEQYF
J: TRBJ2-7; D: -; length: 17; V: TRBV6-1; size: -; DNA: TGTGCCAGCAATCCTTGGATGGCGTTCCGAGAGGGCTACGAGCAGTACTTC; CDR3: CASNPWMAFREGYEQYF
J: TRBJ2-7; D: TRBD2; length: 17; V: TRBV7-2; size: many; DNA: TGTGCCAGCAGCTTAGTAGCTAGCGGGGCTACCTCCTACGAGCAGTACTTC; CDR3: CASSLVASGATSYEQYF
J: TRBJ1-5; D: -; length: 15; V: TRBV6-1; size: -; DNA: TGTGCCAGCACCAACGGTTGGCTAAACAATCAGCCCCAGCATTTT; CDR3: CASTNGWLNNQPQHF
J: TRBJ2-5; D: -; length: 15; V: TRBV2; size: many; DNA: TGTGCCAGCAGTGTTCAGACAGGGACTTCAGAGACCCAGTACTTC; CDR3: CASSVQTGTSETQYF
J: TRBJ2-5; D: -; length: 15; V: TRBV20-1; size: many; DNA: TGCAGTGCTAGAGGGGACCGAGGGCATTTAGAGACCCAGTACTTC; CDR3: CSARGDRGHLETQYF
J: TRBJ2-7; D: -; length: 14; V: TRBV4-2; size: many; DNA: TGTGCCAGCAGCCAAGTTGGGACAAACTACGAGCAGTACTTC; CDR3: CASSQVGTNYEQYF
J: TRBJ2-7; D: -; length: 14; V: TRBV6-1; size: many; DNA: TGTGCCACCGGGACTTCTCCTCCTCGCCACGAGCAGTACTTC; CDR3: CATGTSPPRHEQYF
J: TRBJ1-2; D: TRBD1; length: 14; V: TRBV6-1; size: -; DNA: TGTGCCAGCTCCTATCTCAGGGGGGCGAATGGCTACACCTTC; CDR3: CASSYLRGANGYTF
J: TRBJ1-1; D: -; length: 14; V: TRBV10-2; size: many; DNA: TGCGCCAGCTCGCAGTCTGGGCCGTACACTGAAGCTTTCTTT; CDR3: CASSQSGPYTEAFF
J: TRBJ2-5; D: -; length: 13; V: TRBV27; size: many; DNA: TGTGCCAGCAGCGGGGGAGGCGGAGAGACCCAGTACTTC; CDR3: CASSGGGGETQYF
J: TRBJ2-7; D: TRBD1; length: 15; V: TRBV20-1; size: few; DNA: TGCAGTGCTAACACACCAGGGGGCTCTTTTGGCGAGCAGTACTTC; CDR3: CSANTPGGSFGEQYF